The following is a T cell receptor beta chain sequence with its context. Its antigen is as yet unknown. Per germline, CDR1 SQVTM and CDR2 ANQGSEA. V dropped 0 bases and J dropped 4 bases, with 19 bases sitting between them. The length of the CDR3 is 16 residues. This sample was taken from a study of cytomegalovirus exposure and HLA in healthy donors. Broader study findings: The tendency of first-cohort TCR clusters to co-occur in the 95 to 150 validation repertoires was the finding of a later analysis. Listed as cytomegalovirus-associated were over 150 TCR beta chains.

Separation from the roughly 690-subject first cohort characterized the roughly 120-subject validation cohort, to which the donors belonged. TCRdb's copy holds only in-frame clones and misses some; the assay was immunoSEQ multiplex PCR. The sample carries about 74,000 clones, around 94% recorded once. Sequencing was done on a sample of PBMCs. The source is a woman aged 18-29 years in good health and CMV-seropositive. This rearrangement joins TRBV29-1 to TRBJ2-7; tentative D call: TRBD1 (5 bases). The CDR3 spells CSVEDPVRPQGYEQYF. The CDR3 region has the DNA TGCAGCGTTGAAGATCCTGTAAGACCCCAGGGTTACGAGCAGTACTTC.